This T cell receptor beta chain was captured in a study of T cells after somatic rescue of genetic block. TCRdb's table, derived via immunoSEQ multiplex PCR, lists solely in-frame clones and lacks some. The sample shows 85,000 to 90,000 clones, more than 80% of them seen only once. The CDR3 contains 13 residues. V was pared by 8 bases and J by 6 bases, with 16 bases between. CDR1 MDHEN and CDR2 SYDVKM come from the germline V gene. This sequence joins TRBV28 and TRBJ1-2; D is uncertain. The clonotype originates from a woman between 18 and 29 years old. The sequenced sample consisted of peripheral blood mononuclear cells (PBMCs). The chain's CDR3 is CASGRFSGHGYTF. The CDR3 DNA is TGTGCCAGCGGGAGATTTAGTGGTCATGGCTACACCTTC.